This T cell receptor (beta chain) derives from a study of blood T cell repertoires in COVID-19. Study-level background: Samples of COVID-19 (acute and convalescent) were obtained from the United States, Italy and Spain.

This clone was counted a single time. Using immunoSEQ multiplex PCR, the repertoire was profiled, and TCRdb retains in-frame clones only, with some absent. The table lists about 420,000 clones, over 85% of them singletons, with approximately 0.92% in the top ten. Trimming removed 4 bases at V and 8 bases at J, with 14 bases between. The germline CDR1 and CDR2 sequences are LGHDT and YNNKEL (reference sequence). The CDR3 has 13 residues. This chain joins TRBV3-1 (or the pseudogene TRBV3-2) and TRBJ1-1; no clear D gene. The source material was peripheral blood. This receptor was obtained from a man aged 18-30 years with COVID-19, enrolled during active disease. Here the CDR3 reads CASSRTEGPEAFF. In DNA, the CDR3 is TGTGCCAGCAGCCGTACCGAGGGTCCAGAAGCTTTCTTT.